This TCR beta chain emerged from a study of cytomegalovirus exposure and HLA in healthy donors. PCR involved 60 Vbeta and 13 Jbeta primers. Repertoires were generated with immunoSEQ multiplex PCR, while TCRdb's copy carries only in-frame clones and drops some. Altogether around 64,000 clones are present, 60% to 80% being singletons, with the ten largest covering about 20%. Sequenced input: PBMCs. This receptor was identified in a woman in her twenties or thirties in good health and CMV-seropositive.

The CDR3 loop is CASRVDRNYEQYF. Here the CDR3 DNA reads TGTGCCAGCAGAGTAGACAGAAACTACGAGCAGTACTTC. V is TRBV2 and J is TRBJ2-7, with D possibly matching TRBD1 (5 bases). The germline V gene encodes CDR1 SNHLY and CDR2 FYNNEI. Between the trimmed V and J ends, which lost 6 bases and 3 bases, there was a span of 12 bases. This CDR3 spans 13 amino acids.